A single sample gave rise to the 10 T cell receptor beta chains below, sequenced in a study of beta chain features in type 1 diabetes (dated by TCRdb to 2016 to 2018). Broad study findings and their caveats: Type 1 diabetes patients showed a moderate but significant shortening of TCRB CDR3 length in all four CD4+ subsets.

Library preparation employed the immunoSEQ multiplex PCR assay. The entire amount of isolated RNA was reverse transcribed using the High Capacity cDNA Reverse Transcription Kit, so the sequenced TCRB transcripts were expressed ones. TCRdb holds this immuneACCESS table with in-frame rearrangements only. Some clones are missing; in checked studies, unresolved V genes explain under half, and the rest has no known cause. Present in this sample are hundreds of thousands of clones, 11% to 15% of which were seen just once. The ten top clones hold nearly 0.04% of the sample. These receptors have no known antigen. Sequenced input: naive CD4+ T cells from blood. The cell subset or site label on this specimen signifies: true naive CD4+ T cells. These receptors were taken from a man aged 18 to 35 with type 1 diabetes.

The chain is built from TRBV7-9 and TRBJ2-7; D unresolved. V was clipped by 2 bases and J by 0 bases, with 8 bases between them. In germline, CDR1 is SEHNR, CDR2 FQNEAQ (reference sequence). There are 14 residues in the CDR3. The CDR3 DNA follows: TGTGCCAGCAGCTTAAATCCGTCCTCCTACGAGCAGTACTTC. It encodes CASSLNPSSYEQYF.

V is TRBV18 and J is TRBJ2-7; no firm D call. The CDR3 is made up of 13 amino acids. The germline CDR1 and CDR2 sequences are KGHSH and LQKENI. V was clipped by 6 bases and J by 1 base, with 10 bases between them. For the CDR3, the DNA is TGTGCCAGCTCCCCGTCTAGGTCCTACGAGCAGTACTTC. This translates into CASSPSRSYEQYF.

This chain joins TRBV7-2 and TRBJ2-7; TRBD1 might be the D (5 bases). The germline V and J ends were trimmed by 6 bases and 5 bases, with 11 bases remaining between them. Germline CDR1 is SGHTA and CDR2 is FQGNSA. The CDR3 loop spans 12 amino acids. The CDR3: CASSYTGNEQYF. CDR3 sequence (DNA): TGTGCCAGCAGTTATACAGGAAACGAGCAGTACTTC. The full variable domain, completed using reference TRBV7-2 and TRBJ2-7, is GAGVSQSPSNKVTEKGKDVELRCDPISGHTALYWYRQSLGQGLEFLIYFQGNSAPDKSGLPSDRFSAERTGGSVSTLTIQRTQQEDSAVYLCASSYTGNEQYFGPGTRLTVT.

This clone came up many times. The chain joins TRBV18 to TRBJ2-7; a weak D match, TRBD2 (6 bases). The CDR3 length is 15 residues. Trimming took off 1 base at V and 1 base at J, with 11 bases between the two ends. CDR1 is KGHSH, CDR2 LQKENI, per germline. Written as DNA, the CDR3 is TGTGCCAGCTCACCACGGGGGGACGTTTCCTACGAGCAGTACTTC. Protein sequence: CASSPRGDVSYEQYF.

This clone was seen a handful of times. The chain joins TRBV12-5 to TRBJ2-3; D unclear. The CDR3 runs 12 residues. The V end lost 4 bases, the J end lost 5 bases, and 7 bases lay between the germline ends. Per the germline V gene, CDR1 is LGHNT and CDR2 is FRNRAP. CDR3 region: CASGYFLDTQYF. CDR3 coding DNA: TGTGCTAGTGGTTATTTCCTAGATACGCAGTATTTT.

The genes are TRBV10-3 and TRBJ2-7; 10 bases are shared with TRBD2. J was trimmed by 3 bases and V by 3 bases; bases with no gene match: 5. Germline V gene lookup returns CDR1 ENHRY and CDR2 SYGVKD. The CDR3 loop spans 15 amino acids. The DNA for the CDR3 is TGTGCCATCAGTGACCCCGCTAGCGGGGGCTACGAGCAGTACTTC. Amino acid sequence: CAISDPASGGYEQYF.

The rearrangement joins TRBV9 to TRBJ2-7, with 8 bases lining up with TRBD1. The V gene's germline CDR1 is SGDLS and CDR2 YYNGEE. V gave up 1 base and J gave up 4 bases; unmatched junction bases: 7. The CDR3 covers 15 residues. Here the CDR3 reads CASSVSGGPNYEQYF. The CDR3 DNA is TGTGCCAGCAGCGTATCAGGGGGCCCCAATTACGAGCAGTACTTC. Combining the CDR3 with reference TRBV9 and TRBJ2-7 gives the whole variable domain DSGVTQTPKHLITATGQRVTLRCSPRSGDLSVYWYQQSLDQGLQFLIQYYNGEERAKGNILERFSAQQFPDLHSELNLSSLELGDSALYFCASSVSGGPNYEQYFGPGTRLTVT.

This sequence joins TRBV7-9 and TRBJ2-3, with D possibly matching TRBD1 (5 bases). Trimming cost V 5 bases and J 0 bases, with 12 bases left between them. This CDR3 contains 15 residues. CDR1 and CDR2 (germline): SEHNR, FQNEAQ (reference sequence). In nucleotides, the CDR3 is TGTGCCAGCAGCCAACGACAGTCTAGCACAGATACGCAGTATTTT. Protein: CASSQRQSSTDTQYF.

This chain joins TRBV30 and TRBJ2-5, with TRBD2 identical over 13 bases. This CDR3 is built from 16 residues. Germline lookup yields CDR1 GTSNPN and CDR2 SVGIG (reference sequence). After removal of 4 bases from V and 1 base from J, the junction contained 6 bases not matched to a gene. CDR3: CAWTSGLAGAQETQYF. The CDR3 DNA reads TGTGCCTGGACTAGCGGACTAGCGGGGGCCCAAGAGACCCAGTACTTC.

The V call is TRBV7-9, the J call TRBJ2-7; 7 bases align to TRBD1. The CDR3 contains 14 residues. The trim removed 5 bases at V and 0 bases at J, leaving 4 bases unmatched. Germline CDR1 SEHNR, CDR2 FQNEAQ (reference sequence). For the CDR3, the DNA is TGTGCCAGCAGCGGGACAGCAACCTCCTACGAGCAGTACTTC. Protein: CASSGTATSYEQYF.